This is a list of T cell receptor beta chains from one sample in a study of blood T cell repertoires in COVID-19. Here immunoSEQ multiplex PCR was the method, and the copy in TCRdb shows in-frame clones only, minus some. The profile shows about 170,000 clones, around four fifths of them singletons. The sequencing input was PBMCs or T cells enriched from blood (not recorded which). These receptors were taken from a woman aged 45-65 years who had recovered from COVID-19. Both conserved end residues are part of each CDR3. Fields, in order: CDR3 protein, CDR3 DNA, CDR3 length, D gene, V gene, J gene, clone size. D genes are given only for firm matches. Expanded clones get a size class; other rows say once, few or many, or leave the size out.

CASSLGLAGGHGDF	TGTGCCAGCAGTTTAGGGCTAGCGGGGGGGCATGGGGACTTC	14	TRBD2	TRBV28	TRBJ2-5	few
CAWSRSGQGIYGYTF	TGTGCCTGGAGCCGATCGGGACAGGGAATCTATGGCTACACCTTC	15	TRBD1	TRBV30	TRBJ1-2	-
CASSPGGRYNSPLHF	TGTGCCAGCAGCCCAGGGGGGAGATATAATTCACCCCTCCACTTT	15	TRBD1	TRBV9	TRBJ1-6	-
CASSSPPGSGGEKLFF	TGTGCCAGCAGTTCACCGCCCGGCAGCGGGGGGGAAAAACTGTTTTTT	16	-	TRBV6-5	TRBJ1-4	-
CASSPTAAGAQGYTF	TGTGCCAGCAGTCCTACCGCCGCGGGGGCGCAGGGCTACACCTTC	15	-	TRBV27	TRBJ1-2	-
CASSPISGRDRDTQYF	TGTGCCAGTAGTCCCATTAGCGGGAGGGACCGCGATACGCAGTATTTT	16	TRBD2	TRBV19	TRBJ2-3	-
CASSLWLGGETQYF	TGTGCCAGCAGCTTATGGCTTGGGGGGGAGACCCAGTACTTC	14	-	TRBV11-2	TRBJ2-5	-
CASSFVTAGNQPQHF	TGTGCCAGCAGTTTCGTCACCGCGGGCAATCAGCCCCAGCATTTT	15	-	TRBV28	TRBJ1-5	-
CATRGASNTEAFF	TGTGCCACCCGGGGGGCGTCAAACACTGAAGCTTTCTTT	13	-	TRBV27	TRBJ1-1	-
CASSPGTFPETQYF	TGTGCCAGCAGCCCGGGGACATTTCCGGAGACCCAGTACTTC	14	-	TRBV7-2	TRBJ2-5	-
CASNAGRVNYGYTF	TGTGCCAGCAATGCAGGGAGGGTTAACTATGGCTACACCTTC	14	-	TRBV6-5	TRBJ1-2	few
CASRRQYSTDTQYF	TGTGCCAGCAGGCGACAGTACAGCACAGATACGCAGTATTTT	14	-	TRBV27	TRBJ2-3	-
CASSPKTGTKNSPLHF	TGTGCCAGCAGTCCCAAGACCGGGACAAAGAATTCACCCCTCCACTTT	16	-	TRBV27	TRBJ1-6	-
CASSSHGTAQETQYF	TGTGCCAGCAGTTCTCACGGGACAGCCCAAGAGACCCAGTACTTC	15	TRBD1	TRBV28	TRBJ2-5	many
CASSFRDTNYGYTF	TGTGCCAGCAGTTTCCGGGACACTAACTATGGCTACACCTTC	14	-	TRBV6-5	TRBJ1-2	-
CASSHQGDYGYTF	TGTGCCAGCAGTCACCAGGGTGACTATGGCTACACCTTC	13	-	TRBV6-5	TRBJ1-2	-
CASSYRAGRHGGYTF	TGTGCCAGCAGTTACAGGGCAGGGAGGCACGGTGGCTACACCTTC	15	-	TRBV6-5	TRBJ1-2	-
CSVEILSGPDIGELFF	TGCAGCGTTGAAATTTTGTCAGGCCCCGATATCGGGGAGCTGTTTTTT	16	-	TRBV29-1	TRBJ2-2	-
CASSQDLNPGEAFF	TGTGCCAGCAGCCAAGACCTTAACCCCGGGGAAGCTTTCTTT	14	-	TRBV3-1/TRBV3-2	TRBJ1-1	-
CASSQRPGSGYGYTF	TGTGCCAGCAGCCAGAGGCCGGGTAGCGGCTATGGCTACACCTTC	15	-	TRBV3-1/TRBV3-2	TRBJ1-2	-
CASSEQGWRTEAFF	TGTGCCAGCAGTGAGCAGGGTTGGCGCACTGAAGCTTTCTTT	14	-	TRBV2	TRBJ1-1	few